This TCR beta chain was sequenced in a study of cytomegalovirus exposure and HLA in healthy donors. As for the study in general: Among around 180 million T cells, an earlier analysis found roughly 100 million unique TCR beta sequences. General study findings and limits: The availability of immune exposure information extended only to CMV serostatus. In vitro assays verified that three CMV-associated chains recognized CMV antigens specifically.

This clone was seen more than once but under ten times. Its specificity is not known. Researchers ran the PCR with 60 Vbeta and 13 Jbeta primers. TCRdb keeps only in-frame clones here, not all; method: immunoSEQ multiplex PCR. The sample has some 91,000 clones; around 77% are singletons. Germline V gives CDR1 LGHNA, CDR2 YNFKEQ. J lost 3 bases, V lost 8 bases, and 1 base had no gene match. This CDR3 has 12 residues. The sequenced material came from PBMCs. The chain employs TRBV4-2 and TRBJ1-2; the match to TRBD1 covers 9 bases. This sequence originates from a man aged 40-50 years in good health and CMV-seronegative. The CDR3: CASWDRDYGYTF. In nucleotides, the CDR3 is TGTGCCAGCTGGGACAGGGACTATGGCTACACCTTC.